This TCR beta chain was captured in a study of cytomegalovirus exposure and HLA in healthy donors. Study-wide context: Researchers found that about 84% of some 400 genotyped donors fell within the Caucasian-associated ancestry cluster.

Both 60 Vbeta primers and 13 Jbeta primers went into the PCR. Per the original data handling: A follow-up analysis tallied some 80 million unique TCR beta chains, about 11 million shared. The repertoire was sequenced with immunoSEQ multiplex PCR; TCRdb's copy has only in-frame clones and lacks some. Clone size and V and J calls were adopted from that table, with D and trimming inferred from the DNA. The profile covers about 36,000 clones, with approximately 74% appearing a single time and approximately 6.1% taken by the ten largest. Germline V CDR1 and CDR2: LGHNA, YNFKEQ. CDR3 length: 16 residues. J lost 3 bases, V lost 5 bases, and 12 bases had no gene match. These donors counted as nominally healthy when sampled, but unrecorded immune exposures were likely.

The chain couples TRBV4-2 to TRBJ1-1; 7 bases map to TRBD1. The sample comprised PBMCs. The TCR was taken from a man aged 30 to 39 in good health and CMV-seronegative. This chain's CDR3 is CASSVWQGVRDTEAFF. The CDR3 DNA follows: TGTGCCAGCAGCGTGTGGCAGGGGGTGAGGGACACTGAAGCTTTCTTT.